The entry below describes one T cell receptor beta chain. No cognate antigen has been identified for it. Base qualities are missing; no much larger clone stands one base away. The sample originates from a study of beta chain features in type 1 diabetes (dated 2018 in TCRdb). With respect to the entire study: Mean age, gender distribution, total cell number and subset yield were not different between patients and healthy donors. A total of some 110 million sorted cells were examined across all samples, and a strong correlation was observed between cell number per subset and RNA yield. The study compared the TCRB repertoires of sorted circulating CD4+ T cell subsets in recently diagnosed type 1 diabetes patients with those in matched healthy donors. Regulatory and stem cell-like memory subsets were isolated from only 8 patients and about 8 healthy donors, whereas naive and central memory subsets came from all 30 or so donors. General study outcomes and caveats: Because cDNA was sequenced instead of genomic DNA, activated cells with high expression could be over-represented, although the groups did not differ in activation or CD3 levels. A moderate but significant shortening of TCRB CDR3 length was observed in type 1 diabetes patients in all four CD4+ subsets. Because the HLA sub-analyses included only small numbers of individuals, any influence of HLA type on TCRB rearrangement was left unresolved. Patients with type 1 diabetes made fewer insertions and deleted more nucleotides at VDJ recombination sites, implying thymic rearrangement abnormalities. Naive, central memory and regulatory TCRB repertoires appeared more similar among patients than among healthy donors. Shorter templates might have been favored by PCR, but patient and control samples were amplified and corrected together, so both groups would have been affected equally by any skew.

The junction shows trimming of 8 bases on V and 4 bases on J, plus 12 bases between the germline ends. For CDR1 and CDR2, the germline V gene (reference sequence) lists MNHNY and SVGAGI. The CDR3 has 13 amino acids, counting the end cysteine and phenylalanine. This entry keeps only the CDR3 DNA: 39 bases, framed from base 1. The entire isolated RNA was reverse transcribed using the High Capacity cDNA Reverse Transcription Kit, and thus expressed TCRB transcripts were sequenced. Deep immunoSEQ sequencing was performed on naive, central memory and regulatory T cell samples, with an average of approximately 4 million total reads per sample. Sorted cells were lysed in RLT buffer and RNA was extracted with DNase-treated RNeasy Micro or Mini kits, depending on cell number. Each cell subset was processed on its own to prevent cross-contamination, while patient and healthy donor samples were processed together. Using the immunoSEQ multiplex PCR, TCRB sequences were amplified from cDNA into 87-bp fragments spanning the CDR3 region. The amplicons were sequenced using the Illumina HiSeq platform. In the original analysis: Synthetic template baselines were used to correct PCR bias computationally, reads within Hamming distance 2 were collapsed, and singletons that could not be merged were discarded. Reads were aligned against IMGT to assign V, D and J genes, CDR3 length and insertions or deletions at six rearrangement sites. Within each subset, clonotype counts were normalized to sorted cell number, after which true diversity and Gini coefficients were computed with the tcR R package. Repertoire sharing was quantified using the overlap coefficient calculated on TCRB nucleotide sequences. As a proxy for the pre-selection repertoire, out-of-frame TCRB sequences from naive cells were analyzed. TCRdb took this table from immuneACCESS and kept in-frame rearrangements with V and J called. Such tables lack part of the clones; where checked against another copy, unresolved V genes explain under half of the gap, and the rest is unexplained. The V and J calls and clone size were taken over from that table, and D and trimming were inferred from the DNA. In this sample the table shows some 270,000 clones, roughly an eighth of which occur a single time. Clones ranked in the top ten supply 0.025% to 0.03% of the sample.

Each donor gave one peripheral blood draw, averaging roughly 120 mL, which was collected into heparinised tubes. A BD FACSAria II and a panel including CD45RO, CCR7, CD25, CD127, CD95 and CD27 were used to sort naive, central memory, regulatory and stem cell-like memory CD4+ T cells. A purity above 95% was achieved for all sorted populations. PBMCs were isolated immediately by Lymphoprep density gradient centrifugation and stained directly without culture. So that batch effects would be minimized, each experiment stained and sorted samples in pairs, pairing one healthy donor with one patient. This clonotype was obtained from a woman aged 40 to 55 in good health. The chain couples TRBV6-6 to TRBJ1-3; a tentative D match to TRBD1 spans 5 bases. Sequenced material: naive CD4+ T cells from blood. The cell subset or site label, as the study defines it: true naive CD4+ T cells. The CDR3 region: CASWGEGGNTIYF. The bases read TGTGCCAGCTGGGGGGAGGGCGGAAACACCATATATTTT.